This T cell receptor (beta chain) emerged from a study of Tregs in tolerant kidney transplant recipients. Study at large: CD4+CD25+CD127- cells came from approximately three-day belatacept mixed lymphocyte reactions, some with approximately five-day graft donor restimulation.

Some clones are missing from TCRdb's copy, which holds only in-frame ones; the method was immunoSEQ multiplex PCR. The sample includes about 11,000 clones, under 95% of them seen just once. A note on this clone: Its antigen is undetermined.

The germline gives CDR1 LNHNV, CDR2 YYDKDF (reference sequence). The CDR3 is made up of 15 amino acids. V shed 9 bases and J shed 1 base, with 16 bases lying between them. This receptor was identified in a human patient who received a combined kidney and bone marrow transplant. The sample here was Tregs from blood cultured with allogeneic cells, taken before the transplant. The rearrangement joins TRBV15 to TRBJ1-5, with D maybe TRBD1 (6 bases). CDR3 coding DNA: TGTGCCACGCAGGACAGACTGAGAAGCAATCAGCCCCAGCATTTT. This gives the protein CATQDRLRSNQPQHF.